A selection of T cell receptor beta chains follows, all from one sample in a study of T-cell memory formation after mild COVID-19. Via MiXCR, TCRdb re-called the 5' RACE reads, giving one row per CDR3 protein. This sample yields roughly 130,000 distinct CDR3 sequences, of which 5% to 6.5% are seen a single time; about 2.2% belongs to the top ten. The sample was PBMCs or a T cell subset sorted from them (not recorded which). These receptor sequences come from an adult woman who had mild COVID-19 (a few samples of this study predate the infection). Cell type and time point are not known. Each CDR3 is given with its conserved first and last residue. The D gene is left open where the match is weak. A clone size is listed for some rows: how often the clone was seen (once, few, many), or a class if it is expanded.

abundance	v_gene	len	j_gene	d_gene	CDR3aa	CDR3nt
many	TRBV12-3/TRBV12-4	16	TRBJ1-2	-	CASSLNVGGGTYGYTF	TGTGCCAGCAGTTTAAACGTCGGCGGTGGGACCTATGGCTACACCTTC
-	TRBV5-1	15	TRBJ1-5	-	CASSSSGTPNQPQHF	TGCGCCAGCAGCTCGTCCGGGACACCTAATCAGCCCCAGCATTTT
many	TRBV10-3	13	TRBJ1-1	-	CAISLDMYTEAFF	TGTGCCATCAGTCTGGACATGTACACTGAAGCTTTCTTT
few	TRBV24-1	16	TRBJ2-7	TRBD1	CATSDFSGQGPGEQYF	TGTGCCACCAGTGATTTTTCGGGACAGGGACCGGGTGAGCAGTACTTC
-	TRBV12-3/TRBV12-4	15	TRBJ1-5	TRBD1	CASSPDRGEGQPQHF	TGTGCCAGCAGCCCCGACAGGGGAGAGGGTCAGCCCCAGCATTTT
few	TRBV20-1	15	TRBJ1-3	-	CSARLGGNSGNTIYF	TGCAGTGCTAGGCTGGGGGGGAACTCTGGAAACACCATATATTTT
-	TRBV24-1	17	TRBJ2-3	-	CATSDLPGTGDTDTQYF	TGTGCCACCAGTGATTTACCCGGGACCGGGGACACAGATACGCAGTATTTT
few	TRBV6-1	16	TRBJ1-4	-	CASSGRVTATREKLFF	TGTGCCAGCAGTGGGAGGGTGACGGCGACTCGAGAAAAACTGTTTTTT
few	TRBV4-1	15	TRBJ1-1	TRBD1	CASSQAPQGRGEAFF	TGCGCCAGCAGCCAAGCACCGCAGGGCAGGGGGGAAGCTTTCTTT
few	TRBV12-3/TRBV12-4	14	TRBJ1-1	-	CASSSQTGNTEAFF	TGTGCCAGCAGTTCCCAGACAGGGAACACTGAAGCTTTCTTT
many	TRBV12-3/TRBV12-4	15	TRBJ2-1	TRBD1	CASSLDRGLVNEQFF	TGTGCCAGCAGCCTAGACAGGGGGCTTGTCAATGAGCAGTTCTTC
few	TRBV7-6	16	TRBJ2-3	TRBD2	CASSLRGAGVTDTQYF	TGTGCCAGCAGCTTAAGGGGCGCGGGGGTGACAGATACGCAGTATTTT
many	TRBV3-1	13	TRBJ2-1	-	CASSQRGINEQFF	TGTGCCAGCAGCCAAAGGGGAATCAATGAGCAGTTCTTC
few	TRBV20-1	10	TRBJ1-2	-	CSARQGGYTF	TGCAGTGCTAGACAAGGTGGCTACACCTTC
-	TRBV12-3/TRBV12-4	11	TRBJ1-1	-	CASSLDIEAFF	TGTGCCAGCAGTTTGGACATCGAAGCTTTCTTT
-	TRBV24-1	12	TRBJ2-1	-	CATSDPVDEQFF	TGTGCCACCAGCGATCCGGTCGATGAGCAGTTCTTC
few	TRBV7-9	14	TRBJ1-3	-	CASSGSGTLNTIYF	TGTGCCAGCAGCGGGTCCGGGACACTAAACACCATATATTTT
few	TRBV6-1	14	TRBJ1-4	TRBD1	CASSEGGDRLKLFF	TGTGCCAGCAGTGAAGGGGGGGACAGGCTAAAACTGTTTTTT
few	TRBV27	14	TRBJ2-7	TRBD1	CASSPDRTGDEQYF	TGTGCCAGCAGTCCTGACCGGACAGGGGACGAGCAGTACTTC
many	TRBV29-1	15	TRBJ2-5	TRBD2	CSVEWLAGRQETQYF	TGCAGCGTTGAATGGCTAGCGGGCCGCCAAGAGACCCAGTACTTC
-	TRBV6-5	14	TRBJ2-7	-	CASKVGGLGDEQYF	TGTGCCAGCAAAGTAGGGGGGCTGGGTGACGAGCAGTACTTC
many	TRBV7-3	15	TRBJ2-2	-	CASSVPGDLTGELFF	TGTGCCAGCAGCGTCCCGGGGGATTTGACCGGGGAGCTGTTTTTT
-	TRBV30	15	TRBJ2-1	TRBD2	CAWSVSGRRDNEQFF	TGTGCCTGGAGTGTAAGCGGGAGGAGGGACAATGAGCAGTTCTTC
few	TRBV19	13	TRBJ1-1	-	CASSIVLQGEAFF	TGTGCCAGTAGTATCGTCCTCCAGGGTGAAGCTTTCTTT
few	TRBV4-3	16	TRBJ1-3	-	CASSQLHAAARNTIYF	TGCGCCAGCAGCCAACTCCATGCGGCGGCAAGAAACACCATATATTTT
few	TRBV29-1	12	TRBJ1-1	-	CSVEEGPTEAFF	TGCAGCGTTGAAGAGGGGCCCACTGAAGCTTTCTTT
-	TRBV7-8	16	TRBJ2-4	-	CASSQGGGLAKNIQYF	TGTGCCAGCAGCCAAGGCGGGGGCTTAGCCAAAAACATTCAGTACTTC
few	TRBV2	15	TRBJ2-1	-	CASSRDGSSYNEQFF	TGTGCCAGCAGTCGGGACGGGAGCTCCTACAATGAGCAGTTCTTC
many	TRBV4-1	17	TRBJ2-5	-	CASSQEGGVRLQETQYF	TGCGCCAGCAGCCAAGAAGGAGGGGTCAGACTCCAAGAGACCCAGTACTTC
few	TRBV24-1	16	TRBJ2-5	TRBD2	CATSVGGVSHQETQYF	TGTGCCACCAGTGTTGGGGGGGTCAGCCACCAAGAGACCCAGTACTTC
-	TRBV5-1	12	TRBJ1-6	-	CASSSGDSPLHF	TGCGCCAGCAGCTCCGGAGATTCACCCCTCCACTTT
-	TRBV20-1	15	TRBJ1-1	-	CSATQSGGLNTEAFF	TGCAGTGCCACCCAATCAGGCGGTTTGAACACTGAAGCTTTCTTT